Listed below are T cell receptor beta chains from one sample, sequenced in a study of shared clonotypes between healthy human individuals. This table comes from immunoSEQ multiplex PCR, and its TCRdb copy is limited to in-frame clones, with some not included. Found here are under 2,500,000 clones, under 97% of them singletons; the top ten hold over 0.1%. The sequencing sample was made of naive CD4+ T cells sorted from blood. The receptors were gathered from a man aged 18 to 35 in good health. CDR3s leave out the opening cysteine and the closing phenylalanine or tryptophan. The D gene is left open where the match is weak.

d_gene: TRBD1; j_gene: TRBJ1-5; v_gene: TRBV7-2; CDR3aa: ASSANRGNQPQH
d_gene: NA; j_gene: TRBJ2-2; v_gene: TRBV4-3; CDR3aa: ASSQAWTANTGELF
d_gene: NA; j_gene: TRBJ2-7; v_gene: TRBV18; CDR3aa: ASSPRYQGAYEQY
d_gene: TRBD1; j_gene: TRBJ2-2; v_gene: TRBV7-9; CDR3aa: ASSRGQGPTGELF
d_gene: TRBD1; j_gene: TRBJ2-3; v_gene: TRBV2; CDR3aa: ASSRGGGQGNTQY
d_gene: NA; j_gene: TRBJ2-1; v_gene: TRBV7-2; CDR3aa: ASSLVNEQF
d_gene: TRBD2; j_gene: TRBJ2-3; v_gene: TRBV5-1; CDR3aa: ASSFGGSTDTQY
d_gene: NA; j_gene: TRBJ2-2; v_gene: TRBV5-6; CDR3aa: ASSFPGYTGELF
d_gene: TRBD1; j_gene: TRBJ1-4; v_gene: TRBV30; CDR3aa: AQRVGTGSEKLF
d_gene: TRBD2; j_gene: TRBJ2-7; v_gene: TRBV27; CDR3aa: ASRALAGPNYEQY
d_gene: TRBD2; j_gene: TRBJ2-5; v_gene: TRBV2; CDR3aa: ASSEGLAGVETQY
d_gene: TRBD2; j_gene: TRBJ2-7; v_gene: TRBV9; CDR3aa: ASSAAGLAVGEQY
d_gene: NA; j_gene: TRBJ2-7; v_gene: TRBV28; CDR3aa: ASSLYSGYEQY
d_gene: NA; j_gene: TRBJ2-7; v_gene: TRBV6-6; CDR3aa: ASRSTRGVYEQY
d_gene: TRBD2; j_gene: TRBJ2-7; v_gene: TRBV4-3; CDR3aa: ASSQRIAGRGHEQY
d_gene: NA; j_gene: TRBJ2-5; v_gene: TRBV30; CDR3aa: AWSVLGPQETQY
d_gene: NA; j_gene: TRBJ2-5; v_gene: TRBV5-1; CDR3aa: ASSTTGGLAGETQY
d_gene: NA; j_gene: TRBJ2-3; v_gene: TRBV29-1; CDR3aa: SVEKLAPGMGTDTQY
d_gene: NA; j_gene: TRBJ2-7; v_gene: TRBV15; CDR3aa: ATSRDSGYEQY
d_gene: NA; j_gene: TRBJ2-1; v_gene: TRBV2; CDR3aa: ASSVDFEQF
d_gene: NA; j_gene: TRBJ2-2; v_gene: TRBV10-3; CDR3aa: AIKRLGATGELF
d_gene: NA; j_gene: TRBJ2-7; v_gene: TRBV7-2; CDR3aa: ASSLNRAYEQY
d_gene: TRBD1; j_gene: TRBJ2-7; v_gene: TRBV28; CDR3aa: ASLPLGTGNYEQY
d_gene: NA; j_gene: TRBJ2-1; v_gene: TRBV28; CDR3aa: ASSPPRTGSNTNEQF
d_gene: TRBD2; j_gene: TRBJ2-7; v_gene: TRBV6-6; CDR3aa: ASSRGTSGVYEQY
d_gene: NA; j_gene: TRBJ2-5; v_gene: TRBV18; CDR3aa: ASSPNPGAETQY
d_gene: NA; j_gene: TRBJ1-6; v_gene: TRBV30; CDR3aa: AWSVQGNSPLH
d_gene: TRBD2; j_gene: TRBJ2-3; v_gene: TRBV5-1; CDR3aa: ASSLTSGAVTDTQY
d_gene: TRBD2; j_gene: TRBJ2-5; v_gene: TRBV6-1; CDR3aa: ASSEAAGRGQETQY
d_gene: TRBD1; j_gene: TRBJ1-3; v_gene: TRBV6-6; CDR3aa: ASSPLGQGVGNTIY
d_gene: TRBD1; j_gene: TRBJ1-1; v_gene: TRBV6-6; CDR3aa: ASPYAEDRVGTEAF
d_gene: TRBD1; j_gene: TRBJ2-7; v_gene: TRBV5-1; CDR3aa: ASREGQGLGYEQY
d_gene: NA; j_gene: TRBJ2-7; v_gene: TRBV5-4; CDR3aa: ASSLGTPWDEQY
d_gene: NA; j_gene: TRBJ1-2; v_gene: TRBV29-1; CDR3aa: SVDGLYGYT
d_gene: NA; j_gene: TRBJ2-5; v_gene: TRBV5-1; CDR3aa: ASSLYPQETQY
d_gene: TRBD2; j_gene: TRBJ2-5; v_gene: TRBV5-1; CDR3aa: ASSSGRTSRETQY
d_gene: TRBD1; j_gene: TRBJ1-6; v_gene: TRBV2; CDR3aa: ASRGTENSPLH
d_gene: NA; j_gene: TRBJ1-2; v_gene: TRBV6-1; CDR3aa: ASSEGHNYGYT
d_gene: NA; j_gene: TRBJ2-7; v_gene: TRBV27; CDR3aa: ASSPKGRHHYEQY
d_gene: TRBD2; j_gene: TRBJ2-3; v_gene: TRBV6-6; CDR3aa: ASSYPAGAGDTQY
d_gene: TRBD1; j_gene: TRBJ2-7; v_gene: TRBV6-5; CDR3aa: ASRRDRGYEQY
d_gene: TRBD2; j_gene: TRBJ2-5; v_gene: TRBV5-6; CDR3aa: ASSSPTSGTAGETQY
d_gene: NA; j_gene: TRBJ1-6; v_gene: TRBV6-5; CDR3aa: ASSYGQGYNSPLH
d_gene: TRBD1; j_gene: TRBJ1-2; v_gene: TRBV5-1; CDR3aa: ASSEGTGSNYGYT